Shown below are 5 T cell receptor beta chains from a single sample sequenced in a study of blood T cells in healthy people across ages. A second PCR, run for about 7 to 11 cycles, used a sample-barcoded 5' primer plus a J-beta primer mix. TCRdb redid the calling of the 5' RACE reads with MiXCR, one entry per CDR3 protein. The data contain 800,000 to 1,300,000 distinct CDR3 sequences, less than 25% of them singletons. Another study also made use of these data, one on T cells of mothers and their children.

Source material: blood. The receptors originated from a girl aged 2-10 years in good health.

This sequence joins TRBV9 and TRBJ2-1; D is perhaps TRBD2 (6 bases). Germline CDR1 is SGDLS and CDR2 is YYNGEE. With 2 bases removed from V and 0 bases from J, the gap between germline ends came to 12 bases. CDR3 length equals 16 residues. Here the CDR3 reads CASSVSWGGSYNEQFF. The CDR3 bases are TGTGCCAGCAGCGTCTCTTGGGGAGGCTCCTACAATGAGCAGTTCTTC.

This clonotype was seen only a few times. V usage is TRBV7-3 and J usage is TRBJ1-1; 8 bases align to TRBD1. The J segment lost 6 bases and the V segment lost 0 bases, leaving 15 bases of the junction unmatched. The CDR3 runs 18 residues. Germline-derived CDR1 and CDR2 are SGHTA and FQGTGA. CDR3 sequence (DNA): TGTGCCAGCAGCTTAACCCCTGGTAAAGGACAGGGAGAGGCTGAAGCTTTCTTT. It is translated as CASSLTPGKGQGEAEAFF.

The V and J genes are TRBV28 and TRBJ1-2; D is possibly TRBD1 (5 bases). This CDR3 contains 14 residues. In germline, CDR1 is MDHEN, CDR2 SYDVKM. The V and J ends lost 5 bases and 2 bases respectively, with 12 bases between them. In DNA form, the CDR3 reads TGTGCCAGCAGTCCCTTACGGGGGAACTATGGCTACACCTTC. This translates into CASSPLRGNYGYTF.

This chain connects TRBV11-2 to TRBJ2-5; the D gene is possibly TRBD2 (5 bases). V was trimmed by 1 base and J by 4 bases, leaving 10 bases between them. CDR1 and CDR2 from the germline V gene are SGHAT and FQNNGV. The CDR3 is 14 residues long. DNA for the CDR3: TGTGCCAGCAGCTTAGTGGCCAGCGGAGAGACCCAGTACTTC. It translates to CASSLVASGETQYF.

This sequence joins TRBV5-5 and TRBJ2-1; D gene ambiguous. This CDR3 is built from 16 residues. Germline CDR1 is SGHKS and CDR2 is YYEKEE (reference sequence). V shed 4 bases and J shed 0 bases, with 14 bases lying between them. The CDR3 DNA sequence: TGTGCCAGCAGCCCAGGCTCCCCCAGCTCCTACAATGAGCAGTTCTTC. Amino acid sequence: CASSPGSPSSYNEQFF.